The source of this T cell receptor (beta chain) is a study of OX40 agonist ivuxolimab in advanced cancers. General study results and limits: Relatively little clonal expansion, among the lowest observed, appeared in partial responders at 0.1-3.0 mg/kg.

The length of the CDR3 is 16 residues. Germline CDR1 reads MGHRA; CDR2 reads YSYEKL. V shed 0 bases, J shed 2 bases, and the junction held 3 bases outside the gene matches. The method was immunoSEQ multiplex PCR; TCRdb's version includes in-frame clones alone and lacks a portion of them. The sample includes 7,000 or so clones, 70% to 80% seen only once; the top ten take roughly 27%. This clone came up a few times. The antigen remains undetermined. This TCR was recovered from an adult with an advanced solid tumor such as melanoma, head and neck, liver or kidney cancer. V is TRBV4-1 and J is TRBJ2-1; 8 bases are shared with TRBD2. The sample consisted of CD4+ or CD8+ T cells sorted from blood, taken in a trial of the OX40 agonist ivuxolimab. CDR3 protein: CASSQELADAYNEQFF. The CDR3 coding sequence is TGCGCCAGCAGCCAAGAACTAGCGGACGCCTACAATGAGCAGTTCTTC.